The sequence of this TCR beta chain was determined in a study of blood T cell repertoires in COVID-19. Study-wide background: COVID-19 samples, acute and convalescent, were from the United States, Italy and Spain.

How the authors handled the data: The assay estimated nucleated cells by amplifying reference gene primers. TCRdb keeps only in-frame clones here, not all; method: immunoSEQ multiplex PCR. V, J and clone size reflect that table, while D and trimming were determined from the DNA. The sample has about 300,000 clones; around 85% are singletons. Enrolled during active infection, Seattle patients were then followed longitudinally. The TCR sequence derives from a human donor with COVID-19, enrolled during active disease. The donor label of this sample is uncertain. Sequences were obtained from peripheral blood.

CDR3 loop: CASSREQGVHSPLHF. As DNA, the CDR3 is TGTGCCAGCAGCCGGGAACAGGGAGTGCATTCACCCCTCCACTTT. The chain links TRBV5-4 to TRBJ1-6; TRBD1 might be the D (6 bases). Trimming left V 4 bases short and J 8 bases short, with 16 bases between. CDR1 is SGHNT, CDR2 YYREEE, per germline (reference sequence). The CDR3 spans 15 residues.